Each of the 25 T cell receptor beta chains below was sequenced from the same sample in a study of blood T cell repertoires in COVID-19. TCRdb's copy holds only in-frame clones and misses some; the assay was immunoSEQ multiplex PCR. The sample comprises some 330,000 clones, 88% of which are singletons, and roughly 4% rests with the top ten. Sequenced: peripheral blood. Every receptor here comes from a woman in her fifties or sixties with active or convalescent COVID-19.

The V call is TRBV19, the J call TRBJ1-2, with D possibly being TRBD1 (6 bases). The CDR3 runs 14 residues. V shed 4 bases and J shed 4 bases, with 13 bases lying between them. CDR1 is LNHDA and CDR2 is SQIVND in the germline V gene (reference sequence). The CDR3 sequence is CASSTATGLYGYTF. The DNA of the CDR3 is TGTGCCAGTAGTACCGCGACAGGACTCTATGGCTACACCTTC.

The V and J genes are TRBV28 and TRBJ2-7; no clear D. Trimming left V 6 bases short and J 0 bases short, with 3 bases between. Germline CDR1 reads MDHEN; CDR2 reads SYDVKM. The CDR3 covers 11 residues. CDR3 sequence reads: CASRSSYEQYF. CDR3 DNA: TGTGCCAGCAGGAGCTCCTACGAGCAGTACTTC.

The chain recombines TRBV7-3 with TRBJ1-2, with 9 bases matching TRBD1. Germline V gives CDR1 SGHTA, CDR2 FQGTGA. The CDR3 totals 13 residues. The trim removed 4 bases at V and 7 bases at J, leaving 4 bases unmatched. The CDR3 loop is CASSSGTGSGYTF. In nucleotides, the CDR3 is TGTGCCAGCAGCTCTGGGACAGGGAGTGGCTACACCTTC.

The rearrangement joins TRBV9 to TRBJ2-1; 10 bases fit TRBD2. Trimming cost V 0 bases and J 0 bases; bases outside gene matches: 0. Germline CDR1 SGDLS, CDR2 YYNGEE. This CDR3 region has 16 residues. DNA of the CDR3: TGTGCCAGCAGCGTAGGGACTAGCGGCTCCTACAATGAGCAGTTCTTC. This codes for CASSVGTSGSYNEQFF.

The genes are TRBV5-1 and TRBJ2-7, with 8 bases matching TRBD1. The CDR3 has 15 amino acids. After removal of 2 bases from V and 3 bases from J, the junction contained 7 bases not matched to a gene. Germline CDR1 reads SGHRS; CDR2 reads YFSETQ. The CDR3 is CASSFLPGGDYEQYF. DNA for the CDR3: TGCGCCAGCAGCTTTTTACCAGGGGGCGACTACGAGCAGTACTTC.

This chain links TRBV27 with TRBJ2-7; unclear D gene. The CDR3 runs 12 residues. V lost 4 bases and J lost 1, with 5 bases in between. The germline V gene encodes CDR1 MNHEY and CDR2 SMNVEV (reference sequence). The CDR3, as DNA: TGTGCCAGCAGTTCCACATCCTACGAGCAGTACTTC. It yields the protein CASSSTSYEQYF.

This chain joins TRBV27 and TRBJ1-1; no firm D call. V lost 8 bases, J lost 0 bases, and 7 bases lay in between. The CDR3 length is 12 residues. The germline CDR1 and CDR2 sequences are MNHEY and SMNVEV (reference sequence). CDR3 bases: TGTGCCAGCCGGCGGATGAACACTGAAGCTTTCTTT. It encodes CASRRMNTEAFF.

V usage is TRBV29-1 and J usage is TRBJ1-4, with unresolved D. Trimming removed 4 bases at V and 7 bases at J, with 22 bases between. The CDR3 is 16 residues long. CDR1 is SQVTM and CDR2 is ANQGSEA in the germline V gene. The CDR3 region is CSVGGGVGNFGEKLFF. DNA for the CDR3: TGCAGCGTTGGAGGTGGAGTCGGGAATTTTGGTGAAAAACTGTTTTTT. Full variable domain (rest looked up from reference TRBV29-1 and TRBJ1-4): SAVISQKPSRDICQRGTSLTIQCQVDSQVTMMFWYRQQPGQSLTLIATANQGSEATYESGFVIDKFPISRPNLTFSTLTVSNMSPEDSSIYLCSVGGGVGNFGEKLFFGSGTQLSVL.

The chain combines TRBV24-1 with TRBJ2-5; possibly TRBD2 for D (6 bases). The CDR3 runs 15 residues. Germline CDR1 is KGHDR and CDR2 is SFDVKD. Deletions cut 5 bases from V and 2 bases from J, with 14 bases between. CDR3 bases: TGTGCCACCAGTGCCATGGCGGGGTTGCAAGAGACCCAGTACTTC. Protein: CATSAMAGLQETQYF.

J is TRBJ2-1 and V is TRBV7-2, with 11 bases matching TRBD2. The CDR3 has 17 residues. J was trimmed by 9 bases and V by 6 bases; bases with no gene match: 16. Germline V gene lookup returns CDR1 SGHTA and CDR2 FQGNSA. The CDR3 spells CASSPGPRLAGPTEQFF. CDR3 sequence (DNA): TGTGCCAGCAGTCCAGGCCCAAGACTAGCGGGACCAACTGAGCAGTTCTTC. Together with reference TRBV7-2 and TRBJ2-1, the CDR3 gives the full variable domain: GAGVSQSPSNKVTEKGKDVELRCDPISGHTALYWYRQSLGQGLEFLIYFQGNSAPDKSGLPSDRFSAERTGGSVSTLTIQRTQQEDSAVYLCASSPGPRLAGPTEQFFGPGTRLTVL.

This chain links TRBV5-1 with TRBJ2-7; tentative D call: TRBD2 (6 bases). V was shortened by 5 bases and J by 5 bases, with 17 bases between the two germline ends. CDR3 length: 14 amino acids. CDR1 and CDR2 (germline): SGHRS, YFSETQ. CDR3: CASSTDPWGDEQYF. The DNA of the CDR3 is TGCGCCAGCAGTACGGACCCTTGGGGGGACGAGCAGTACTTC.

The chain has TRBV2 and TRBJ2-7; no definite D call. The CDR3 is 13 amino acids. Germline lookup yields CDR1 SNHLY and CDR2 FYNNEI. Trimming pared 4 bases from V and 7 bases from J, leaving 14 bases between. The CDR3 nucleotides read TGTGCCAGCAGTGTAGACGCGGCGCGGGAGCAGTACTTC. Its protein is CASSVDAAREQYF.

The chain couples TRBV10-3 to TRBJ2-1; TRBD1 agrees at 7 bases. This CDR3 is 18 amino acids long. The J segment lost 6 bases and the V segment lost 0 bases, leaving 14 bases of the junction unmatched. CDR1 is ENHRY, CDR2 SYGVKD, per germline. CDR3 nucleotide sequence: TGTGCCATCAGTGAGTCGCCGTTGAACAGGGGAAGGGGCAATGAGCAGTTCTTC. Protein sequence: CAISESPLNRGRGNEQFF.

V is TRBV7-3 and J is TRBJ1-1; D unresolved. Germline V gives CDR1 SGHTA, CDR2 FQGTGA. The CDR3 covers 14 residues. V lost 1 base and J lost 1, with 7 bases in between. CDR3 in DNA: TGTGCCAGCAGCTTAAGGCGGCAGAACACTGAAGCTTTCTTT. Translating it yields CASSLRRQNTEAFF.

This sequence joins TRBV5-8 and TRBJ1-1; D gene ambiguous. The germline V and J ends were trimmed by 4 bases and 1 base, with 8 bases remaining between them. The CDR3 runs to 13 residues. CDR1 SGHTS and CDR2 YDEGEE come from the germline V gene. CDR3 DNA: TGTGCCAGCAGCAGACGGGAGAACACTGAAGCTTTCTTT. Protein: CASSRRENTEAFF.

This sequence joins TRBV18 and TRBJ1-1, with 8 nucleotides matching TRBD1. Germline V gene sequence: CDR1 KGHSH, CDR2 LQKENI. Trimming removed 2 bases from V and 8 bases from J; junction bases left unmatched: 7. The CDR3 consists of 14 residues. The CDR3 DNA reads as TGTGCCAGCTCACCAGGTCCAGGGGGCGAGGAAGCTTTCTTT. It encodes CASSPGPGGEEAFF.

The chain couples TRBV19 to TRBJ2-3, with D maybe TRBD1 (5 bases). The CDR3 sequence is 12 residues long. With 8 bases removed from V and 5 bases from J, the gap between germline ends came to 11 bases. The V gene's germline CDR1 is LNHDA and CDR2 SQIVND (reference sequence). The CDR3 DNA sequence: TGTGCCAGTCAGGGTTTTGGAGATACGCAGTATTTT. Translated: CASQGFGDTQYF.

This chain uses TRBV28 with TRBJ2-7; 8 nucleotides align to TRBD1. The V and J ends lost 3 bases and 13 bases, in that order; junction bases with no gene match: 8. This CDR3 region has 12 residues. From germline, CDR1 is MDHEN and CDR2 SYDVKM. The CDR3 sequence: CASSFSDRGLYF. The CDR3 DNA follows: TGTGCCAGCAGTTTTAGCGACAGGGGATTATACTTC.

The J gene is TRBJ2-2, the V gene TRBV5-4, with 12 bases identical to TRBD1. The germline V gene encodes CDR1 SGHNT and CDR2 YYREEE (reference sequence). The V and J ends lost 4 bases and 2 bases, in that order; junction bases with no gene match: 3. CDR3 length equals 16 residues. DNA for the CDR3: TGTGCCAGCAGCAGGGGACAGGGGGCCAACACCGGGGAGCTGTTTTTT. Translation: CASSRGQGANTGELFF.

The rearrangement joins TRBV5-4 to TRBJ2-7, with TRBD2 identical over 8 bases. Unmatched junction bases numbered 5, after V lost 4 bases and J lost 2 bases. Germline V gene sequence: CDR1 SGHNT, CDR2 YYREEE (reference sequence). The CDR3 consists of 14 residues. The CDR3 nucleotides are TGTGCCAGCAGCGCAGCGGGAGCAACCTACGAGCAGTACTTC. Protein product: CASSAAGATYEQYF.

CDR3 in DNA: TGTGCCAGCAGTTACTCTATTGTTAGCGGAGGAAACATTCAGTACTTC. This codes for CASSYSIVSGGNIQYF. The rearrangement joins TRBV6-6 to TRBJ2-4; TRBD2 is a possible D gene (6 bases). CDR1 is MNHNY and CDR2 is SVGAGI in the germline V gene (reference sequence). V lost 0 bases to trimming and J lost 6 bases, with 15 bases between them. The CDR3 consists of 16 residues.

Only one count was recorded for this clone. The chain has TRBV7-2 and TRBJ2-3, with TRBD2 identical over 10 bases. The CDR3 is made up of 13 amino acids. The junction had 9 bases not matched to a gene; V was cut back by 4 bases and J by 14 bases. Germline CDR1 reads SGHTA; CDR2 reads FQGNSA. The CDR3 loop reads CASSSTSGTGWYF. The CDR3 nucleotides are TGTGCCAGCAGCTCCACTAGCGGGACGGGGTGGTATTTT.

This rearrangement joins TRBV18 to TRBJ2-1; maybe TRBD2 (5 bases). The germline V gene has CDR1 KGHSH and CDR2 LQKENI. This CDR3 is built from 16 residues. Trimming stripped 0 bases from V and 0 bases from J, with 9 bases between. The CDR3 sequence: CASSPPGASSYNEQFF. In DNA, the CDR3 is TGTGCCAGCTCACCACCGGGAGCAAGCTCCTACAATGAGCAGTTCTTC. The complete variable domain, with remaining parts taken from reference TRBV18 and TRBJ2-1, reads NAGVMQNPRHLVRRRGQEARLRCSPMKGHSHVYWYRQLPEEGLKFMVYLQKENIIDESGMPKERFSAEFPKEGPSILRIQQVVRGDSAAYFCASSPPGASSYNEQFFGPGTRLTVL.

This chain links TRBV12-3 or TRBV12-4 with TRBJ1-1, with D unresolved. The length of the CDR3 is 13 residues. Trimming cost V 5 bases and J 6 bases, with 13 bases left between them. In DNA form, the CDR3 reads TGTGCCAGCAGTCGAGGAGTAGTACCTGAAGCTTTCTTT. Its translation is CASSRGVVPEAFF.

The rearrangement links TRBV27 to TRBJ2-7; D is unresolved. The CDR3 totals 14 residues. V was pared by 6 bases and J by 0 bases, with 12 bases between. Germline-derived CDR1 and CDR2 are MNHEY and SMNVEV (reference sequence). CDR3 in amino acids: CASRSLWSSYEQYF. CDR3 sequence (DNA): TGTGCCAGCAGGTCTTTGTGGAGCTCCTACGAGCAGTACTTC.